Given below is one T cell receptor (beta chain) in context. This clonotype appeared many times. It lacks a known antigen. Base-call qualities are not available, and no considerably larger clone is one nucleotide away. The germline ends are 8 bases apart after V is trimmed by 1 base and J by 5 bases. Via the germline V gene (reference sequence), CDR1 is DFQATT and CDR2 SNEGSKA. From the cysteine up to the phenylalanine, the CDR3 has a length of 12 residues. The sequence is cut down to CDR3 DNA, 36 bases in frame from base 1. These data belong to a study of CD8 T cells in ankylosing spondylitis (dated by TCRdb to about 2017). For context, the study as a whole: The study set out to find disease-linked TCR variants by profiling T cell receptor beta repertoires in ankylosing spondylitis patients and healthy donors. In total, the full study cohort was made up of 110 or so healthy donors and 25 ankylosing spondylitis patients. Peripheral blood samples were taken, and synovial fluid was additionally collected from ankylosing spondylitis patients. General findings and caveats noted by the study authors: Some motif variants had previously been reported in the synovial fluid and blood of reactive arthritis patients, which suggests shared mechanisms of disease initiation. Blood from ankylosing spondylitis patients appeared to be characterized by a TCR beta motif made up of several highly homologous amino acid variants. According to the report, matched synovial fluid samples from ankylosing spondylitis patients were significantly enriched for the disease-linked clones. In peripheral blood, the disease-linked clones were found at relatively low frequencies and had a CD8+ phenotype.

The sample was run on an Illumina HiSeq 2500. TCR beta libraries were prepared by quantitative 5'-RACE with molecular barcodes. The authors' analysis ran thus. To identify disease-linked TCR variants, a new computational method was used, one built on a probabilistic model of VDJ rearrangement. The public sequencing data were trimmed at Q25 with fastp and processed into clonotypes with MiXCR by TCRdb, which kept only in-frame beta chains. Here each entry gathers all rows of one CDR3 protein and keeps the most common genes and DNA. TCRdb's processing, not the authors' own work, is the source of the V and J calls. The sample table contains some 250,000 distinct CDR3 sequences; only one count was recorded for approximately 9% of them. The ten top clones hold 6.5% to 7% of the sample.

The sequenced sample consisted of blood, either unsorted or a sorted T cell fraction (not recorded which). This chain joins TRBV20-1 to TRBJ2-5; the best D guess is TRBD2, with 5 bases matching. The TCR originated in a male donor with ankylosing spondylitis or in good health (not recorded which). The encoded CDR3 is CSARVGSETQYF. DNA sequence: TGCAGTGCTAGAGTGGGGAGCGAGACCCAGTACTTC.